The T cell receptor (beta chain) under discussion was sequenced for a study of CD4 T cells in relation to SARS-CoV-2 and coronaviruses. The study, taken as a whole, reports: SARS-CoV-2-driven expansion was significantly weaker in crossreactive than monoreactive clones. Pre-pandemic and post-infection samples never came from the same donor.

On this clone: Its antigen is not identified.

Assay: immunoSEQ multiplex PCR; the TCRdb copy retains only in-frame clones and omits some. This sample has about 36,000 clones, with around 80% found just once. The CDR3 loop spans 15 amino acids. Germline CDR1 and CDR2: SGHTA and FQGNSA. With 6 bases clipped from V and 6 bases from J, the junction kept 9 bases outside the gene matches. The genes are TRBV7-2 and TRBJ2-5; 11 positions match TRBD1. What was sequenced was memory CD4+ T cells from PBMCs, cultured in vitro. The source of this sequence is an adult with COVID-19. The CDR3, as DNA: TGTGCCAGCAGACCAGCGGACAGGGGGCTGAAGACCCAGTACTTC. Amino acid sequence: CASRPADRGLKTQYF.